The 17 T cell receptor beta chains below all came from one sample that was sequenced in a study of shared clonotypes between healthy human individuals. Sequencing was performed with immunoSEQ multiplex PCR; in TCRdb, only in-frame clones are kept and a portion is missing. The repertoire holds 450,000 to 500,000 clones, with around four fifths as singletons. Sequencing used PBMCs. The receptors come from a middle-aged woman in good health. Some clones in this sample may be carry-over from other donors' samples.

This chain links TRBV28 with TRBJ2-7; possibly TRBD1 for D (6 bases). The CDR3 sequence is 16 residues long. Trimming shortened V by 4 bases and J by 3 bases, and 19 bases separated the two germline ends. Germline CDR1 reads MDHEN; CDR2 reads SYDVKM. This chain's CDR3 is CASSSTGTGSGYEQYF. The CDR3 bases are TGTGCCAGCAGTTCCACAGGGACCGGTTCGGGCTACGAGCAGTACTTC.

This chain uses TRBV19 with TRBJ1-1, with a possible D match to TRBD1 (5 bases). There are 16 residues in the CDR3. V lost 5 bases and J lost 0, with 16 bases in between. Germline V lookup: CDR1 LNHDA, CDR2 SQIVND (reference sequence). CDR3 residues: CASSPIVQALNTEAFF. CDR3 in DNA: TGTGCCAGTAGTCCCATCGTACAGGCGTTGAACACTGAAGCTTTCTTT.

This clone was counted between two and nine times. CDR3 region: CAISEGLGQGKGETQYF. CDR3 nucleotide sequence: TGTGCCATCAGTGAGGGACTGGGACAGGGGAAGGGAGAGACCCAGTACTTC. The chain uses TRBV10-3 and TRBJ2-5, with 10 bases lining up with TRBD1. V was pared by 2 bases and J by 4 bases, with 10 bases of the junction left unmatched. The CDR3 runs 17 residues. Germline V gene lookup returns CDR1 ENHRY and CDR2 SYGVKD.

V usage is TRBV7-2 and J usage is TRBJ1-5; D is ambiguous. The V end was cut by 5 bases, the J end by 6 bases, with 11 bases between. The CDR3 runs to 13 residues. Germline V CDR1 and CDR2: SGHTA, FQGNSA. The CDR3, as DNA: TGTGCCAGCAGCAACGCCCGGAGTCAGCCCCAGCATTTT. Translating it yields CASSNARSQPQHF.

This clone is a singleton in its sample. This chain joins TRBV10-3 and TRBJ1-1, with a weak D call TRBD1 (5 bases). Per the germline V gene, CDR1 is ENHRY and CDR2 is SYGVKD. Trimming took 4 bases from V and 1 from J, leaving 16 bases between them. The CDR3 consists of 16 residues. This chain's CDR3 is CAISGPPKGRNTEAFF. The CDR3 DNA follows: TGTGCCATCAGTGGCCCCCCCAAGGGGCGGAACACTGAAGCTTTCTTT.

The chain has TRBV7-2 and TRBJ2-1, with TRBD2 matching 7 bases. Germline V gene sequence: CDR1 SGHTA, CDR2 FQGNSA. V gave up 5 bases and J gave up 6 bases; unmatched junction bases: 13. The CDR3 consists of 16 residues. The CDR3 loop is CASSHPGAGSVNEQFF. The DNA of the CDR3 is TGTGCCAGCAGCCACCCGGGAGCGGGGAGCGTCAATGAGCAGTTCTTC.

This chain joins TRBV5-1 and TRBJ2-3, with 7 bases identical to TRBD1. J was trimmed by 4 bases and V by 7 bases; bases with no gene match: 6. The germline V gene has CDR1 SGHRS and CDR2 YFSETQ. This CDR3 is 13 amino acids long. The CDR3, as DNA: TGCGCCAGCCGGGACAGCGTGGCAGATACGCAGTATTTT. It translates to CASRDSVADTQYF.

The chain carries TRBV10-2 and TRBJ1-1; 8 bases align to TRBD1. Germline CDR1 WSHSY, CDR2 SAAADI. V lost 10 bases, J lost 3 bases, and 16 bases stayed unmatched. The CDR3 spans 16 residues. The CDR3 DNA is TGCGCCACTCATCCCGGGACAGGAGGTTTGGACACTGAAGCTTTCTTT. Encoded protein: CATHPGTGGLDTEAFF.

In the case of this clone: Within the sample, other DNA sequences also encode this same CDR3. V and J are TRBV5-1 and TRBJ2-5; 8 bases are a match to TRBD2. Germline V gene sequence: CDR1 SGHRS, CDR2 YFSETQ. Germline trimming cut 5 bases from V and 3 bases from J; bases unmatched to any gene: 6. This CDR3 comprises 14 residues. The CDR3 spells CASSPGTSKETQYF. As DNA, the CDR3 is TGCGCCAGCAGTCCCGGGACTAGTAAAGAGACCCAGTACTTC.

The chain links TRBV18 to TRBJ2-5; D is possibly TRBD2 (6 bases). V shed 3 bases and J shed 5 bases, with 13 bases lying between them. The germline V gene has CDR1 KGHSH and CDR2 LQKENI. The CDR3 runs to 14 residues. Here the CDR3 DNA reads TGTGCCAGCTCACCGTCTCCGAGCGGGGAGACCCAGTACTTC. Its translation: CASSPSPSGETQYF. Full variable domain (outside the CDR3, taken from reference TRBV18 and TRBJ2-5): NAGVMQNPRHLVRRRGQEARLRCSPMKGHSHVYWYRQLPEEGLKFMVYLQKENIIDESGMPKERFSAEFPKEGPSILRIQQVVRGDSAAYFCASSPSPSGETQYFGPGTRLLVL.

The chain recombines TRBV2 with TRBJ2-6; the D gene is possibly TRBD1 (5 bases). V was clipped by 4 bases and J by 2 bases, with 12 bases between them. The CDR3 consists of 16 residues. Germline V gives CDR1 SNHLY, CDR2 FYNNEI. The CDR3 reads CASSVLQEAGANVLTF. The CDR3 bases are TGTGCCAGCAGTGTATTACAGGAAGCTGGGGCCAACGTCCTGACTTTC. Supplemented by reference TRBV2 and TRBJ2-6, the full variable domain reads EPEVTQTPSHQVTQMGQEVILRCVPISNHLYFYWYRQILGQKVEFLVSFYNNEISEKSEIFDDQFSVERPDGSNFTLKIRSTKLEDSAMYFCASSVLQEAGANVLTFGAGSRLTVL.

In this sample, this clone turned up many times. Other nucleotide sequences from this sample produce the same CDR3. CDR3 protein: CASSFKGQSLEAFF. CDR3 DNA: TGTGCCAGCAGCTTCAAGGGGCAGAGCTTAGAAGCTTTCTTT. The V call is TRBV7-9, the J call TRBJ1-1; perhaps TRBD1 as D (5 bases). This CDR3 has 14 residues. Germline-derived CDR1 and CDR2 are SEHNR and FQNEAQ (reference sequence). The germline V and J ends were trimmed by 3 bases and 8 bases, with 16 bases remaining between them.

V usage is TRBV5-1 and J usage is TRBJ2-2, with TRBD1 matching over 9 bases. V trimming: 4 bases; J trimming: 4 bases; junction bases outside the gene matches: 8. The CDR3 covers 16 residues. CDR1 is SGHRS, CDR2 YFSETQ, per germline. The CDR3 loop is CASSPLRTGATGELFF. CDR3 nucleotides: TGCGCCAGCAGCCCCCTGAGGACAGGGGCCACCGGGGAGCTGTTTTTT.

There are a few counts of this clone. This chain uses TRBV4-2 with TRBJ1-1; D gene unclear. Germline CDR1 and CDR2: LGHNA and YNFKEQ. Trimming took off 4 bases at V and 0 bases at J, with 12 bases between the two ends. This CDR3 region has 15 residues. The DNA of the CDR3 is TGTGCCAGCAGCCCAGGCCCGGGAGTGAACACTGAAGCTTTCTTT. It encodes CASSPGPGVNTEAFF.

CDR3 residues: CASKGGSGTGELFF. The CDR3 DNA follows: TGTGCCAGTAAGGGCGGGAGCGGTACCGGGGAGCTGTTTTTT. V is TRBV19 and J is TRBJ2-2, with TRBD2 identical over 7 bases. V shed 7 bases, J shed 5 bases, and the junction held 7 bases outside the gene matches. The germline gives CDR1 LNHDA, CDR2 SQIVND (reference sequence). The CDR3 covers 14 residues. Combining the CDR3 with reference TRBV19 and TRBJ2-2 gives the whole variable domain DGGITQSPKYLFRKEGQNVTLSCEQNLNHDAMYWYRQDPGQGLRLIYYSQIVNDFQKGDIAEGYSVSREKKESFPLTVTSAQKNPTAFYLCASKGGSGTGELFFGEGSRLTVL.

In regard to this clone: This CDR3 is also generated by other DNA sequences in the sample. The V gene is TRBV5-1, the J gene TRBJ2-1; D unresolved. Germline V gives CDR1 SGHRS, CDR2 YFSETQ. CDR3 length: 13 amino acids. The V and J ends lost 0 bases and 4 bases respectively, with 5 bases between them. The chain's CDR3 is CASSLDSYNEQFF. The CDR3 region has the DNA TGCGCCAGCAGCTTGGACTCGTACAATGAGCAGTTCTTC.

V is TRBV5-1 and J is TRBJ2-7, with D tentatively TRBD1 (6 bases). V lost 8 bases and J lost 3, with 24 bases in between. Germline CDR1 and CDR2: SGHRS and YFSETQ. The CDR3 covers 16 residues. The CDR3 DNA reads as TGCGCCAGACTATGGACAGCTACTCTACACAACTACGAGCAGTACTTC. Translating it yields CARLWTATLHNYEQYF.